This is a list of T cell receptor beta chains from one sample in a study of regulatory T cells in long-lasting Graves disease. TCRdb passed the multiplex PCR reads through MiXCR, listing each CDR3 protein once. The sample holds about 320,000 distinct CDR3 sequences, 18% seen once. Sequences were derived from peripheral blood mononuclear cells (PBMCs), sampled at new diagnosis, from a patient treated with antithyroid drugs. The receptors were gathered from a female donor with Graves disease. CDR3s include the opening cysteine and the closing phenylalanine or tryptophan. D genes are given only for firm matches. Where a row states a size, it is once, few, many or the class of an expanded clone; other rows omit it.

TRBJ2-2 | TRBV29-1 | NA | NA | CSVEDGSSYTGELFF | TGCAGCGTTGAAGATGGCTCGAGCTACACCGGGGAGCTGTTTTTT
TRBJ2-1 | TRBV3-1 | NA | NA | CASSALLIRGSSYNEQFF | TGTGCCAGCAGCGCCCTCTTAATTCGGGGGAGCTCCTACAATGAGCAGTTCTTC
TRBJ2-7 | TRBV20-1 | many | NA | CSARDGVEGTGYEQYF | TGCAGTGCTAGAGATGGGGTCGAGGGGACGGGTTACGAGCAGTACTTC
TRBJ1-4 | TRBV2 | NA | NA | CASGIWAAVYEKLFF | TGTGCCAGCGGCATTTGGGCAGCAGTATATGAAAAACTGTTTTTT
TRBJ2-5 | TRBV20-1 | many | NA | CSASRGGQTQYF | TGCAGTGCTAGTCGAGGGGGGCAGACCCAGTACTTC
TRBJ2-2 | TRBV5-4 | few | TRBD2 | CASSGLAGGGGELFF | TGTGCCAGCAGCGGACTAGCGGGAGGCGGCGGGGAGCTGTTTTTT
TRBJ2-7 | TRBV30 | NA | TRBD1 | CAWEKLTGEQYF | TGTGCCTGGGAAAAATTGACAGGGGAGCAGTACTTC
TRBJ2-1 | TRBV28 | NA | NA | CASSSGEYNEQFF | TGTGCCAGCAGTTCTGGGGAGTACAATGAGCAGTTCTTC
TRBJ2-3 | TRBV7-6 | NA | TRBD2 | CASGPGRGVTDTQYF | TGTGCCAGCGGCCCCGGGAGGGGAGTCACAGATACGCAGTATTTT
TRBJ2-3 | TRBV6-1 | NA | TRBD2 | CASSEWGGPDTQYF | TGTGCCAGCAGTGAGTGGGGAGGGCCAGATACGCAGTATTTT
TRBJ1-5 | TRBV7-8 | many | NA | CASCNEGRNQPQHF | TGTGCCAGCTGTAACGAGGGAAGGAATCAGCCCCAGCATTTT
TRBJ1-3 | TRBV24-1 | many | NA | CATSDGTLGRNTIYF | TGTGCCACCAGTGATGGGACACTCGGCCGAAACACCATATATTTT
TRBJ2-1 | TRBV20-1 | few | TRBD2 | CSASKPSGATANEQFF | TGCAGTGCTTCTAAGCCAAGCGGGGCGACCGCCAATGAGCAGTTCTTC
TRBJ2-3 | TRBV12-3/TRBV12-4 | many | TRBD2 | CASSPSSGSEDTQYF | TGTGCCAGCAGTCCATCTAGCGGGAGTGAAGATACGCAGTATTTT
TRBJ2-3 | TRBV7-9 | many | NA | CASSLAQERTDTQYF | TGTGCCAGCAGCTTAGCCCAAGAGCGCACAGATACGCAGTATTTT
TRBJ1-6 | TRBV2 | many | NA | CASSDLGNNSPLHF | TGTGCCAGCAGTGACTTGGGGAATAATTCACCCCTCCACTTT
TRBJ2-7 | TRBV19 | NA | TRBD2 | CASSIAGGAPYEQYF | TGTGCCAGTAGTATAGCCGGGGGGGCTCCCTACGAGCAGTACTTC
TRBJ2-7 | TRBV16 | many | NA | CASSQSKGPYEQYF | TGTGCCAGCAGCCAATCGAAGGGCCCGTACGAGCAGTACTTC
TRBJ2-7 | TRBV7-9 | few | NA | CASTPPGSYEQYF | TGTGCCAGCACCCCGCCCGGCTCCTACGAGCAGTACTTC
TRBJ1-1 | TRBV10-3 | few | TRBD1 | CAISEWGTESEAFF | TGTGCCATCAGTGAGTGGGGGACAGAATCTGAAGCTTTCTTT
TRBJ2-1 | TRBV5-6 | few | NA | CASTPTGLSYNEQFF | TGTGCCAGCACCCCTACGGGCCTCTCCTACAATGAGCAGTTCTTC
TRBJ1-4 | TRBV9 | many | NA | CASSVEPPRGHTINATNEKLFF | TGTGCCAGCAGCGTAGAGCCCCCGAGGGGCCACACAATCAATGCAACTAATGAAAAACTGTTTTTT
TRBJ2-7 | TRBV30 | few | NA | CAWSRPGLEQYF | TGTGCCTGGAGTCGCCCGGGCTTGGAGCAGTACTTC
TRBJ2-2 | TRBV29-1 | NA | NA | CSVITGETGELFF | TGCAGCGTTATAACGGGAGAAACCGGGGAGCTGTTTTTT
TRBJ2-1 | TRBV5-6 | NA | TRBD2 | CASSLPSGMNEQFF | TGTGCCAGCAGCTTACCCAGCGGGATGAATGAGCAGTTCTTC
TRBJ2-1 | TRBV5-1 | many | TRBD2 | CASSPGWTSGRSSYNEQFF | TGTGCCAGCAGCCCGGGATGGACTAGCGGGAGGTCCTCCTACAATGAGCAGTTCTTC
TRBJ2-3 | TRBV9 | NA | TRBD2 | CASSVAPAGSDTQYF | TGTGCCAGCAGCGTAGCACCAGCGGGATCAGATACGCAGTATTTT
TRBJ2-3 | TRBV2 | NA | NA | CASSQVLARPTDTQYF | TGCGCCAGCAGCCAAGTCCTCGCGAGACCCACAGATACGCAGTATTTT
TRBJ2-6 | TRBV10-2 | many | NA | CASSERAPGANVLTF | TGCGCCAGCAGTGAGAGGGCGCCTGGGGCCAACGTCCTGACTTTC
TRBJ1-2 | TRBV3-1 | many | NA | CASSQDRAGGYTF | TGTGCCAGCAGCCAAGATAGGGCAGGGGGCTACACCTTC
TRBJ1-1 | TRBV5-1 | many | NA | CASRKPREVNTEAFF | TGCGCCAGCAGAAAGCCCAGGGAAGTGAACACTGAAGCTTTCTTT
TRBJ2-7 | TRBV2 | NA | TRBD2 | CASSELVGGPQYF | TGTGCCAGCAGTGAACTAGTGGGAGGGCCTCAGTACTTC
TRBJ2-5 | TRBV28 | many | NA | CASSLQGWETQYF | TGTGCCAGCAGTTTGCAGGGTTGGGAGACCCAGTACTTC
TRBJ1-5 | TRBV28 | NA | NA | CASSLWGPEKNQPQHF | TGTGCCAGCAGTTTATGGGGCCCAGAAAAAAATCAGCCCCAGCATTTT
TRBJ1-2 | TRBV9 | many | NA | CASSVEGGVRGYTF | TGTGCCAGCAGCGTAGAGGGGGGCGTTAGAGGCTACACCTTC
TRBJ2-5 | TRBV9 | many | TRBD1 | CASSVEGDREETQYF | TGTGCCAGCAGCGTAGAGGGGGACAGGGAAGAGACCCAGTACTTC
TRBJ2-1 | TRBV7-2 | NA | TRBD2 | CASSLFYSGSSLNEQFF | TGTGCCAGCAGCTTATTTTACAGCGGGAGCTCGCTCAATGAGCAGTTCTTC
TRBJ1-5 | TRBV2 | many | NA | CASSAPWGRRQPQHF | TGTGCCAGCAGTGCCCCCTGGGGGAGACGTCAGCCCCAGCATTTT
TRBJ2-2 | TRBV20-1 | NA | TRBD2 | CSAKGLAGGGELFF | TGCAGTGCCAAAGGACTAGCGGGAGGGGGGGAGCTGTTTTTT
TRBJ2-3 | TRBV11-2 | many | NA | CASSTTTGADTQYF | TGTGCCAGCAGCACAACTACGGGGGCAGATACGCAGTATTTT
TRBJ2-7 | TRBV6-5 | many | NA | CASSYRSYEQYF | TGTGCCAGCAGTTACAGATCCTACGAGCAGTACTTC
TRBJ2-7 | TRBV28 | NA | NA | CASSFYMDPPLGEQYF | TGTGCCAGCAGTTTTTATATGGACCCCCCTTTGGGGGAGCAGTACTTC
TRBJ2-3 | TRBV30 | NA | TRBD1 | CAWSVDRVRDTQYF | TGTGCCTGGAGTGTAGACAGGGTACGGGATACGCAGTATTTT
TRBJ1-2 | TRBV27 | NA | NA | CASNLSRSYGYTF | TGTGCCAGCAATTTAAGCAGAAGCTATGGCTACACCTTC
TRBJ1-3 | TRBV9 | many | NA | CASSAGLEIGNTIYF | TGTGCCAGCAGTGCTGGACTGGAAATCGGAAACACCATATATTTT
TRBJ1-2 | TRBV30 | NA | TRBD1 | CAWSVLSAGGVYGYTF | TGTGCCTGGAGTGTACTTTCCGCAGGGGGCGTCTATGGCTACACCTTC